The 8 T cell receptor beta chains below come from one sample, sequenced in a study of early T cells in non-severe SARS-CoV-2 infection. MiXCR, applied by TCRdb to the 5' RACE reads, yields one record per CDR3 protein. The sample has roughly 28,000 distinct CDR3 sequences, roughly 4.5% seen once. Sequenced material: whole blood. These receptors were taken from an adult who was a healthcare worker with PCR-confirmed SARS-CoV-2 infection or an uninfected control (not recorded which).

The J gene is TRBJ2-2, the V gene TRBV7-8, with no clear D. CDR1 and CDR2 (germline): SGHVS, FQNEAQ. This CDR3 comprises 12 residues. The ends were cut back, 6 bases at V and 3 bases at J, with 5 bases in the middle. The CDR3 sequence: CASREDTGELFF. As DNA, the CDR3 is TGTGCCAGCAGAGAGGACACCGGGGAGCTGTTTTTT.

This clonotype showed up many times. The chain has TRBV29-1 and TRBJ2-2; the D is unclear. The CDR3 totals 13 residues. The germline V gene encodes CDR1 SQVTM and CDR2 ANQGSEA. Trimming removed 4 bases at V and 1 base at J, with 7 bases between. The CDR3 DNA is TGCAGCGTTGTAGTGGGGAACACCGGGGAGCTGTTTTTT. Residues: CSVVVGNTGELFF.

Ten or more counts support this clonotype. The chain couples TRBV20-1 to TRBJ2-4; 7 bases agree with TRBD1. The ends lost 0 bases at V and 12 bases at J; junction bases unmatched: 5. This CDR3 region has 12 residues. CDR1 and CDR2 (germline): DFQATT, SNEGSKA (reference sequence). The CDR3 region is CSARETGVDQYF. CDR3 nucleotides: TGCAGTGCTAGAGAAACAGGGGTCGATCAGTACTTC.

This clonotype was found many times. The chain is built from TRBV20-1 and TRBJ1-5; 8 bases align to TRBD1. Trimming cost V 1 base and J 3 bases; bases outside gene matches: 5. The germline V gene encodes CDR1 DFQATT and CDR2 SNEGSKA (reference sequence). This CDR3 contains 15 residues. CDR3: CSARASTGDNQPQHF. CDR3 bases: TGCAGTGCTAGAGCCTCGACAGGGGACAATCAGCCCCAGCATTTT.

The chain combines TRBV20-1 with TRBJ1-4; D is possibly TRBD1 (5 bases). V was clipped by 2 bases and J by 4 bases, with 17 bases between them. Germline V gene sequence: CDR1 DFQATT, CDR2 SNEGSKA (reference sequence). The CDR3 runs 16 residues. CDR3 sequence reads: CSARRNMGRRNEKLFF. The CDR3 DNA follows: TGCAGTGCTAGAAGGAATATGGGACGTCGTAATGAAAAACTGTTTTTT.

This clonotype was counted many times. The chain has TRBV7-2 and TRBJ2-3, with 13 bases matching TRBD2. V was clipped by 5 bases and J by 3 bases; unmatched bases: 5. CDR3 length: 16 amino acids. Germline CDR1 reads SGHTA; CDR2 reads FQGNSA. Here the CDR3 reads CASSLGLAGKTDTQYF. The CDR3, as DNA: TGTGCCAGCAGCCTGGGACTAGCGGGGAAGACAGATACGCAGTATTTT. The full variable domain, completed using reference TRBV7-2 and TRBJ2-3, is GAGVSQSPSNKVTEKGKDVELRCDPISGHTALYWYRQSLGQGLEFLIYFQGNSAPDKSGLPSDRFSAERTGGSVSTLTIQRTQQEDSAVYLCASSLGLAGKTDTQYFGPGTRLTVL.

Many counts were recorded for this clonotype. This chain uses TRBV19 with TRBJ2-5; 8 bases align to TRBD1. The CDR3 has 16 residues. V lost 3 bases to trimming and J lost 1 base; unmatched junction nucleotides: 7. CDR1 is LNHDA and CDR2 is SQIVND in the germline V gene (reference sequence). CDR3 in DNA: TGTGCCAGTAGTATCAGTGGCCAGGGGGCCCAAGAGACCCAGTACTTC. Protein sequence: CASSISGQGAQETQYF.

In its sample, this clonotype was seen many times. The J gene is TRBJ1-2, the V gene TRBV12-3 or TRBV12-4, with 7 bases matching TRBD1. V dropped 7 bases and J dropped 5; count of bases not matched to a gene: 7. The CDR3 has 13 residues. The CDR3, as DNA: TGTGCCAGCACTTTGACAGGGCCTTATGGCTACACCTTC. Residues: CASTLTGPYGYTF.